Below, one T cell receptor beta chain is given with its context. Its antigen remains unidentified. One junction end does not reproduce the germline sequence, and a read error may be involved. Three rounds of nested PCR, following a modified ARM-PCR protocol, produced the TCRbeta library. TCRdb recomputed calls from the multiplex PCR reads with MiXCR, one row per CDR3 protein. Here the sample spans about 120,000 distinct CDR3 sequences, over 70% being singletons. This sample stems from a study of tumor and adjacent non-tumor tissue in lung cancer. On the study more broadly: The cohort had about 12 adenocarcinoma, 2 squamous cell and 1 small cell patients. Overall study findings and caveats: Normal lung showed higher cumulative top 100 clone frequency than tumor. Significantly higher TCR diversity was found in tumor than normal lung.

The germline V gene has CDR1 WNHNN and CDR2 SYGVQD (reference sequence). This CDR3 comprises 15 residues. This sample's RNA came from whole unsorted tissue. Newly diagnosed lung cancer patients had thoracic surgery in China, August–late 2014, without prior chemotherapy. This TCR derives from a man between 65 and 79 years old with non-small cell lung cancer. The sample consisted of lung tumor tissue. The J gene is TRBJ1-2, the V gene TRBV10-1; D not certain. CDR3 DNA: TGCGCCAGTAGTGAGTCGACATGCCAACCCTATGGTTACACCTTC. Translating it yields CASSESTCQPYGYTF.